The clone carrying this T cell receptor beta chain was observed at least ten times. Its antigen is not known. These data belong to a study of T-cell reconstitution after alpha-beta-depleted transplantation in children. CDR1 SGHRS and CDR2 YFSETQ come from the germline V gene. V was pared by 4 bases and J by 2 bases, with 13 bases between. This CDR3 has 14 residues. Researchers prepared the TCRbeta library using unique molecular identifiers, the study reports. A single record per CDR3 protein comes from TCRdb applying MiXCR to the PCR reads. The sample records over 15,000 distinct CDR3 sequences, approximately 12% being singletons. Study-wide results and caveats: The study reportedly traced alpha-beta T cells about two months after transplant to several hundred expanded graft clones. T-cell counts and diversity at one year following transplant were attributed mainly to newly produced T cells. Where some patients showed high TCRbeta diversity at day 60, it came from recipient T cells and thymic progenitors that had survived.

V is TRBV5-1 and J is TRBJ2-7; D is perhaps TRBD2 (8 bases). The receptor's source is a female patient aged 2 to 10 who had a stem cell transplant for congenital amegakaryocytic thrombocytopenia, so the T cells may come from the graft donor. The specimen comprised PBMCs, mostly from graft donor cells, sampled 60 days after TCRalphabeta/CD19-depleted stem cell transplant. The CDR3 here is CASSGTAGAYEQYF. The CDR3 coding sequence is TGCGCCAGCAGCGGGACAGCGGGGGCCTACGAGCAGTACTTC.